The present TCR beta chain was sequenced within a study of early T cells in non-severe SARS-CoV-2 infection. Germline-derived CDR1 and CDR2 are SGHNT and YENEEA. The CDR3 loop spans 13 amino acids. V was trimmed by 5 bases and J by 2 bases, leaving 8 bases between them. MiXCR was run by TCRdb on the 5' RACE reads, yielding one entry per CDR3 protein. The sample has 90,000 to 130,000 distinct CDR3 sequences; about 12% are singletons. This clonotype appeared a few times. This sequence joins TRBV11-3 and TRBJ2-3; unclear D gene. The clonotype originates from an adult who was a healthcare worker with PCR-confirmed SARS-CoV-2 infection or an uninfected control (not recorded which). The sample was whole blood. The CDR3 sequence: CASSMRITDTQYF. The CDR3 DNA reads TGTGCCAGCAGCATGCGGATCACAGATACGCAGTATTTT. Full variable domain (remainder filled in from reference TRBV11-3 and TRBJ2-3): EAGVVQSPRYKIIEKKQPVAFWCNPISGHNTLYWYLQNLGQGPELLIRYENEEAVDDSQLPKDRFSAERLKGVDSTLKIQPAELGDSAVYLCASSMRITDTQYFGPGTRLTVL.